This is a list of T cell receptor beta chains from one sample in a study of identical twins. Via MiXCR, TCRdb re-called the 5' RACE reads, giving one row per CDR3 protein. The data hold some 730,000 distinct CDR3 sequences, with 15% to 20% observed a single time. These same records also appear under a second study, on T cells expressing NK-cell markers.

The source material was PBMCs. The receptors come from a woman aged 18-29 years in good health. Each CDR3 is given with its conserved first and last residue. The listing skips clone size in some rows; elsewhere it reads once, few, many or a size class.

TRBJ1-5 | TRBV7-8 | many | CASSSGSGQPQHF
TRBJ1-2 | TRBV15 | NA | CATSRRTGLYGYTF
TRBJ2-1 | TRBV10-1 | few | CASSEGTSYNEQFF
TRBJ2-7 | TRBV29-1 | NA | CRVRGGRVNPPYEQYF
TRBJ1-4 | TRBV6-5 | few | CASSSPGEGEKLFF
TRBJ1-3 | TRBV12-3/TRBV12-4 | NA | CASRLAASGNTIYF
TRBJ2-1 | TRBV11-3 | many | CASSFRTYNEQFF
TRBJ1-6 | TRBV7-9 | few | CASRSGQDRNSPLHF
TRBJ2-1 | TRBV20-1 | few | CSAKARDSSYNEQFF
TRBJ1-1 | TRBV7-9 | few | CASAPTWGANTEAFF
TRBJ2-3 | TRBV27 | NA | CASSFLGPGALDTQYF
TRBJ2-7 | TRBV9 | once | CASSSQPGVSYEQYF
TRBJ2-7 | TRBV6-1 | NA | CASSDQMSSYEQYF
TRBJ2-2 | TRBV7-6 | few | CASSLEAGTGELFF
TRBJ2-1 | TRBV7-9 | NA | CASSLSSGVGEQFF
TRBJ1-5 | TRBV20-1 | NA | CSARAPGTGNNQPQHF
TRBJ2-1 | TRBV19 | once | CASRPGLAYNEQFF
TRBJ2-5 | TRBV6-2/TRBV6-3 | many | CASSALTSPGETQYF
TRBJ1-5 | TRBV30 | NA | CAWSVREDQPQHF
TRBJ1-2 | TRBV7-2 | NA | CASSIGTGEGGYTF
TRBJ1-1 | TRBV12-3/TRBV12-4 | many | CASNGEPGTEAFF
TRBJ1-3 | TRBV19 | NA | CASSMAAGNTIYF
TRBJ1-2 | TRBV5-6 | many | CASTFTGTPYGYTF
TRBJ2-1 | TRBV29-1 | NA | CSVEDQGNEQFF
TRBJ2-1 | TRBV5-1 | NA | CASSLGLAGPTEQFF
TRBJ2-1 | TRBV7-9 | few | CASSPSLAGLNEQFF
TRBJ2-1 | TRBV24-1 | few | CATSERNYNEQFF
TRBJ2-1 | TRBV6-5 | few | CASSYRGRRDEQFF
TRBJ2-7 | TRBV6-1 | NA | CASSKPGGYEQYF
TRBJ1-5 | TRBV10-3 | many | CAISEFKDGINQPQHF
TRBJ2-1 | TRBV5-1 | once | CASRIGWDEQFF
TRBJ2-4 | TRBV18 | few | CASSPTENIQYF
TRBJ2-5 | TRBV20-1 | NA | CSASFTGGGWTQYF
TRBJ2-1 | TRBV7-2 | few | CASSRINEQFF
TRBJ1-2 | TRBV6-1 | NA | CASSVLGLTF
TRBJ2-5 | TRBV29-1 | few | CSVEDNSFETGGNQETQYF
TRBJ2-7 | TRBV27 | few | CASSSYATPYEQYF
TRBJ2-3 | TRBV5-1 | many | CASSRTGLRDTQYF
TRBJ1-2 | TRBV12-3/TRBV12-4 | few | CASSSPKNYGYTF
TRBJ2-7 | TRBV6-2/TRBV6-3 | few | CASRTDFGEQYF
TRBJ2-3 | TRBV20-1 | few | CSARDSSGVRADTQYF
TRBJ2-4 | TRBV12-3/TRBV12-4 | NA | CASSSGDQNIQYF
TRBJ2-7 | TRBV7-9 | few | CASGRDGYEQYF
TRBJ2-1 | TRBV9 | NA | CASSGTSGGLYNEEFF
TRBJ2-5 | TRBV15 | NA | CATSRDHTRKETQYF
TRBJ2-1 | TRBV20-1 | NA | CSARDPRVGEQFF
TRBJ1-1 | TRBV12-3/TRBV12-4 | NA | CASSSLGEAFF
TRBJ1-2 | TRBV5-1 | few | CASSSDPGYGYTF
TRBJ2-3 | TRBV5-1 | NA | CASSNLADTDTQYF
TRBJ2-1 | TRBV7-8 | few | CASAHPKGLPYNEQFF
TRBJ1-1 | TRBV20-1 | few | CSARALPGVPEAFF
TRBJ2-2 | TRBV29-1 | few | CSASGVNTGELFF
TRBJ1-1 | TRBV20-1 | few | CSAKRRANTEAFF
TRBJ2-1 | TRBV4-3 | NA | CASSRTSGSPYQFF